The following is a TCR beta chain sequence with its context. What it binds is not known. This entry belongs to a study of siplizumab effects on memory and regulatory T cells. Study-wide results and limits: Siplizumab caused a significant drop in alloreactive sequences traceable to unstimulated CD4+ memory cells.

The study assayed 95,000 to 100,000 TCR templates per sample. The table came from immunoSEQ multiplex PCR; TCRdb's copy has only in-frame clones and leaves some out. The sample holds 75,000 to 100,000 clones, 94% seen once. This CDR3 has 12 residues. The sequenced sample was non-Treg CD4+ T cells sorted from blood. The receptor was derived from a human donor in good health. This chain connects TRBV21-1 to TRBJ2-7; the table assigns TRBD1, which was not confirmed against the DNA. TRBV21-1 is an annotated pseudogene. The CDR3 DNA reads as TGTGCCAGCAGCGGCCCCTCTCTCGAGCAGTACTTC. Translation: CASSGPSLEQYF.